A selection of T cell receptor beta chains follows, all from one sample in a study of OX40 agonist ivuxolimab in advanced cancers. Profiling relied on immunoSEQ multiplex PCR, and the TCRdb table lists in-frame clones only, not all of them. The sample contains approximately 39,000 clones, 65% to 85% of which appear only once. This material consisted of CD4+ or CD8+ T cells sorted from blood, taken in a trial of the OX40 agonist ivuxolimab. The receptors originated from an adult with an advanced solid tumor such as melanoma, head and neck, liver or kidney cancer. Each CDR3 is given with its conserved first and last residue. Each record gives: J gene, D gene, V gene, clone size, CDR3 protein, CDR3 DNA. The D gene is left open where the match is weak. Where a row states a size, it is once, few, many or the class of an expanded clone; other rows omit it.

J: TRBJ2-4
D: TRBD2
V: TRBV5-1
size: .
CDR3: CASSLLSSGGPGIQYF
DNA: TGCGCCAGCAGCTTGCTGTCTAGCGGGGGGCCAGGCATTCAGTACTTC

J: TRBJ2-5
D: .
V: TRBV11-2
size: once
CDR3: CASSPRGAGGRETQYF
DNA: TGTGCCAGCAGCCCCCGAGGGGCTGGGGGGAGGGAGACCCAGTACTTC

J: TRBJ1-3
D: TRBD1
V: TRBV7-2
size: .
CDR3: CASSPRDRTSGNTIYF
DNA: TGTGCCAGCAGCCCGCGGGACAGGACCTCTGGAAACACCATATATTTT

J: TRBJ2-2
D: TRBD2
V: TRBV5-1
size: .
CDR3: CASSLLAGGSNTGELFF
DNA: TGCGCCAGCAGCTTGTTAGCGGGGGGCTCGAACACCGGGGAGCTGTTTTTT

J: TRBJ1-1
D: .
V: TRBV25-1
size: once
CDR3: CASSEFVGTEAFF
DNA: TGTGCCAGCAGTGAATTTGTAGGCACTGAAGCTTTCTTT

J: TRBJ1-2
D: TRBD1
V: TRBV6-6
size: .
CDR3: CASTSDRDYGYTF
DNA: TGTGCCAGCACCTCGGACAGGGACTATGGCTACACCTTC

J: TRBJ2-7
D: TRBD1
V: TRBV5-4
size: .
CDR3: CASTTRSGQGEQYF
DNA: TGTGCCAGCACCACCAGATCGGGACAGGGCGAGCAGTACTTC

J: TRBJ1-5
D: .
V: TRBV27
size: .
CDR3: CASSLSIPGEGDQPQHF
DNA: TGTGCCAGCAGTTTATCGATACCTGGGGAAGGGGATCAGCCCCAGCATTTT

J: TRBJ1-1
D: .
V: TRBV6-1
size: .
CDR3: CASSVRWNTEAFF
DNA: TGTGCCAGCAGTGTAAGGTGGAACACTGAAGCTTTCTTT

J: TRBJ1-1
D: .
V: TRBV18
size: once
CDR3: CASSPKGHSNTEAFF
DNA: TGTGCCAGCTCACCGAAGGGACACTCAAACACTGAAGCTTTCTTT

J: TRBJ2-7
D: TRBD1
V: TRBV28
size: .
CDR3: CASRGSTGLTYEQYF
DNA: TGTGCCAGCAGGGGGTCGACAGGGTTGACCTACGAGCAGTACTTC

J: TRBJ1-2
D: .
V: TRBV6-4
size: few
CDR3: CASSEVGGSNYGYTF
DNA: TGTGCCAGCAGTGAAGTCGGGGGGTCAAACTATGGCTACACCTTC

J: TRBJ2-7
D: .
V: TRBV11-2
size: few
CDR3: CASSLGNGLYEQYF
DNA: TGTGCCAGCAGCTTAGGAAATGGGCTTTACGAGCAGTACTTC

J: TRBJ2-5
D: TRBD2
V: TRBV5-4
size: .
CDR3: CASSLDSGGKTQYF
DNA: TGTGCCAGCAGCTTGGATAGCGGGGGAAAGACCCAGTACTTC

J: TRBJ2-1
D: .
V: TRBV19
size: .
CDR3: CASSMGLSSYNEQFF
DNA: TGTGCCAGTAGTATGGGCCTGAGCTCCTACAATGAGCAGTTCTTC

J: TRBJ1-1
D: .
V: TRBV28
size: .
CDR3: CASSLQNTEAFF
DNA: TGTGCCAGCAGTTTGCAGAACACTGAAGCTTTCTTT

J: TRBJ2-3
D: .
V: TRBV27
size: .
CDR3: CASSFRGKQYF
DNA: TGTGCCAGCAGTTTCCGGGGTAAGCAGTATTTT

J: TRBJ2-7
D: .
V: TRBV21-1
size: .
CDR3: CASTRDRGYEQYF
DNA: TGTGCCAGCACCCGGGACAGGGGCTACGAGCAGTACTTC

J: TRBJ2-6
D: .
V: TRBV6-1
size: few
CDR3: CAGAGDGANVLTF
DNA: TGTGCCGGAGCGGGTGATGGGGCCAACGTCCTGACTTTC

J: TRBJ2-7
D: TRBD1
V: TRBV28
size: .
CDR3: CASNTGGGESPYEQYF
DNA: TGTGCCAGCAATACAGGGGGAGGCGAGTCCCCCTACGAGCAGTACTTC

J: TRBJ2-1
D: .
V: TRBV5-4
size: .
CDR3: CASSFPGTGDYNEQFF
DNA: TGTGCCAGCAGCTTCCCCGGGACCGGAGATTACAATGAGCAGTTCTTC

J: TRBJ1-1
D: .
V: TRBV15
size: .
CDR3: CATSRDPAEAFF
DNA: TGTGCCACCAGCAGAGATCCGGCTGAAGCTTTCTTT

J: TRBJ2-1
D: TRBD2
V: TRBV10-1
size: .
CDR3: CASSGTLAGGYNEQFF
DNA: TGCGCCAGCAGTGGAACACTAGCGGGGGGATACAATGAGCAGTTCTTC

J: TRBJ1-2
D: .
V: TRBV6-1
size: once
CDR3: CASSEWVLYGYTF
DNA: TGTGCCAGCAGTGAATGGGTCCTCTATGGCTACACCTTC

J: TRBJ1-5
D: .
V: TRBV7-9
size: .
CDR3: CASTTEYSNQPQHF
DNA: TGTGCCAGCACGACGGAGTATAGCAATCAGCCCCAGCATTTT

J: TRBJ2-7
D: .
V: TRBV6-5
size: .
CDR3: CASSYTLESYEQYF
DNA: TGTGCCAGCAGTTACACGCTCGAGTCCTACGAGCAGTACTTC

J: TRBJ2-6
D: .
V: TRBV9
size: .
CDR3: CASSVGVTGANVLTF
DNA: TGTGCCAGCAGCGTAGGAGTAACTGGGGCCAACGTCCTGACTTTC

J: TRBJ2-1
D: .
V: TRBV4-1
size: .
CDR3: CASSEGGNEQFF
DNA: TGCGCCAGCAGCGAAGGGGGAAATGAGCAGTTCTTC

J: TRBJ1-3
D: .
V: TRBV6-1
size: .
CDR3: CAGGIFGSGNTIYF
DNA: TGTGCCGGGGGGATTTTTGGGTCTGGAAACACCATATATTTT

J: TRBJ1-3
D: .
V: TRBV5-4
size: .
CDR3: CASSPELGGIGNTIYF
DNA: TGTGCCAGCAGCCCCGAGCTGGGAGGAATAGGAAACACCATATATTTT

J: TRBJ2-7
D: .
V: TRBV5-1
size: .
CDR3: CASSLVSGPTYEQYF
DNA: TGCGCCAGCAGCTTGGTGAGCGGACCAACCTACGAGCAGTACTTC

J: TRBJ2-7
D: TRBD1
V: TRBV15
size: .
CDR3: CATSIKGTENEQYF
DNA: TGTGCCACCAGCATAAAAGGGACAGAGAACGAGCAGTACTTC

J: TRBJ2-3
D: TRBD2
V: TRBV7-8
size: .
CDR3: CASSPLGLAGPSTDTQYF
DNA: TGTGCCAGCAGCCCCCTAGGACTAGCGGGGCCGAGCACAGATACGCAGTATTTT

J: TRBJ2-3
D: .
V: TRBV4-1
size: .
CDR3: CASSQDKASTDTQYF
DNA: TGCGCCAGCAGCCAAGATAAGGCAAGCACAGATACGCAGTATTTT

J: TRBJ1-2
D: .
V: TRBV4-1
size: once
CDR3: CASSQDATSHGYTF
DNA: TGCGCCAGCAGCCAAGATGCAACTTCCCATGGCTACACCTTC

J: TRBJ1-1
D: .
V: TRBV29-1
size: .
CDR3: CSVKRMNTEAFF
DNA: TGCAGCGTGAAGCGAATGAACACTGAAGCTTTCTTT

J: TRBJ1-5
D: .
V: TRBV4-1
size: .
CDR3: CASSRLDSPNQPQHF
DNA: TGCGCCAGCAGCCGACTGGACAGCCCTAATCAGCCCCAGCATTTT

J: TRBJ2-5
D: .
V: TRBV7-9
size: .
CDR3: CASSFGQLSQETQYF
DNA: TGTGCCAGCAGCTTCGGACAGTTAAGCCAAGAGACCCAGTACTTC

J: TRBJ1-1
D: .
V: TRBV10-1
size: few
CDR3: CASSAMTGTEAFF
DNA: TGCGCCAGCAGTGCGATGACAGGCACTGAAGCTTTCTTT

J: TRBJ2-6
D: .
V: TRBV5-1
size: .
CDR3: CARAAPSRVSGANVLTF
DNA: TGCGCCAGAGCGGCCCCGTCGAGGGTATCAGGGGCCAACGTCCTGACTTTC

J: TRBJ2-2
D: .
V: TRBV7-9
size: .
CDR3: CASSHEFAYNGELFF
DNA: TGTGCCAGCAGCCACGAGTTCGCGTACAACGGGGAGCTGTTTTTT

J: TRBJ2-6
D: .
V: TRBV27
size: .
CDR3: CASSLIGANVLTF
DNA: TGTGCCAGCAGTTTAATTGGGGCCAACGTCCTGACTTTC

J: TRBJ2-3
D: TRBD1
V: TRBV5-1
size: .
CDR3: CASSLEGQGLSDTQYF
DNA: TGCGCCAGCAGCTTGGAAGGACAGGGGTTGTCAGATACGCAGTATTTT

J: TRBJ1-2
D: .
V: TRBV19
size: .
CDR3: CASTPQVLANYGYTF
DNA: TGTGCCAGTACCCCTCAGGTTTTGGCCAACTATGGCTACACCTTC

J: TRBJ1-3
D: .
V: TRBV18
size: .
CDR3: CASSPPSGFSGNTIYF
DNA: TGTGCCAGCTCACCACCGTCAGGGTTTTCTGGAAACACCATATATTTT

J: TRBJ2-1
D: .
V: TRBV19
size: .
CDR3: CASSVTGYNEQFF
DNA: TGTGCCAGTAGCGTGACGGGTTACAATGAGCAGTTCTTC

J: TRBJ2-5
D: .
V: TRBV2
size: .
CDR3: CASKEGLTQETQYF
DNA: TGTGCCAGCAAGGAGGGACTGACCCAAGAGACCCAGTACTTC

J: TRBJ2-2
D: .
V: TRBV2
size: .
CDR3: CASSERGLGSTGELFF
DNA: TGTGCCAGCAGTGAACGAGGGTTGGGGAGCACCGGGGAGCTGTTTTTT

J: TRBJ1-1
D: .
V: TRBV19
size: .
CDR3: CASSIGTGLPIEAFF
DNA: TGTGCCAGTAGTATAGGTACGGGATTGCCGATTGAAGCTTTCTTT

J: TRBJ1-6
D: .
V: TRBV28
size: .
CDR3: CASSLGQQFGGSPLHF
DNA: TGTGCCAGCAGTTTAGGGCAGCAGTTTGGGGGTTCACCCCTCCACTTT

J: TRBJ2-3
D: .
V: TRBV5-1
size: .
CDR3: CASNLLSGSTDTQYF
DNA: TGCGCCAGCAACCTGTTATCAGGTTCGACAGATACGCAGTATTTT

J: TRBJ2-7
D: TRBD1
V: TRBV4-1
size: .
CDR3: CASSPYLTGATSYEQYF
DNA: TGCGCCAGCAGCCCATACCTCACAGGGGCGACCTCCTACGAGCAGTACTTC

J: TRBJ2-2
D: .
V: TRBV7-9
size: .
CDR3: CASSATGELFF
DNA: TGTGCCAGCAGCGCCACCGGGGAGCTGTTTTTT

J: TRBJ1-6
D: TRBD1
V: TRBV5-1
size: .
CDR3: CASSRSGTANSPLHF
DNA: TGCGCCAGCAGCCGATCCGGGACAGCTAATTCACCCCTCCACTTT

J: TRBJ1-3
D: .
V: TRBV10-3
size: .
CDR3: CAISDGAGAIYF
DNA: TGTGCCATCAGTGATGGGGCAGGAGCCATATATTTT